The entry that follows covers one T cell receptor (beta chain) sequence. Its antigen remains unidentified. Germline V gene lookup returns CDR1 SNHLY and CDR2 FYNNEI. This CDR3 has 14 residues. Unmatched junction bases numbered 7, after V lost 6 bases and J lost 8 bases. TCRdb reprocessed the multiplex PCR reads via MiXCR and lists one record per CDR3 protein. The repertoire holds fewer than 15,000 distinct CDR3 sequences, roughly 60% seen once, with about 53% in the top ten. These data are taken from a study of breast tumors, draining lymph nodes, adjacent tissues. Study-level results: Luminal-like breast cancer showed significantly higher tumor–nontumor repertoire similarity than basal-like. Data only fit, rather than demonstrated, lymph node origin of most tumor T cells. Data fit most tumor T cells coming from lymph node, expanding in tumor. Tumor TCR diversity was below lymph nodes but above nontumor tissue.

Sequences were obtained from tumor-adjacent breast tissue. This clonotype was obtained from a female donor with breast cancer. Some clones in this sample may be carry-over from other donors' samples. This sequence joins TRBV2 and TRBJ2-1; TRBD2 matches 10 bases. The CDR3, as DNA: TGTGCCAGCAGGACCGGGACTAGCGTCCATGAGCAGTTCTTC. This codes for CASRTGTSVHEQFF.